This TCR beta chain was sequenced for a study of shared clonotypes between healthy human individuals. Method: immunoSEQ multiplex PCR; TCRdb's copy keeps in-frame clones and lacks some. The sample carries about half a million clones, roughly four fifths recorded once. In the case of this clone: Its antigen is undetermined.

The CDR3 consists of 13 residues. Germline CDR1 is LNHDA and CDR2 is SQIVND (reference sequence). V lost 9 bases and J lost 4; bases outside the gene matches: 8. General observations from the study: The sampled material consisted only of blood, and tissue repertoires are likely to differ.

The receptor was derived from a woman between 35 and 50 years old in good health. Some clones in this sample may be carry-over from other donors' samples. Sequencing was performed on PBMCs. The V call is TRBV19, the J call TRBJ1-2; TRBD1 aligns across 7 bases. CDR3 DNA: TGTGCCAGCAGAGGGGGCGCGGGCTATGGCTACACCTTC. It codes for CASRGGAGYGYTF.